Listed below are T cell receptor beta chains from one sample, sequenced in a study of blood T cell repertoires in COVID-19. Here immunoSEQ multiplex PCR was the method, and the copy in TCRdb shows in-frame clones only, minus some. The profile covers about 200,000 clones, with about 93% appearing a single time and more than 0.7% taken by the ten largest. The sample consisted of peripheral blood. These receptors all stem from a man aged 60 to 69 with COVID-19, enrolled during active disease. Each CDR3 is given with its conserved first and last residue. A D gene is named only where the DNA matches it firmly. Size is omitted from some rows. Given values are once, few, many or a class for expanded clones.

- - TRBJ2-7 TRBV5-6 TGTGCCAGCAGCTTGAACAGGGCCAGCTACGAGCAGTACTTC CASSLNRASYEQYF
- - TRBJ1-5 TRBV7-8 TGTGCCAGCAGCCCTACCCATAGCAATCAGCCCCAGCATTTT CASSPTHSNQPQHF
once - TRBJ1-1 TRBV6-2/TRBV6-3 TGTGCCAGCAGTCCCCGGGACACCCCGCGCTTCGCTGAAGCTTTCTTT CASSPRDTPRFAEAFF
- TRBD1 TRBJ1-2 TRBV19 TGTGCCATCCGACAGGGAGGAAACTATGGCTACACCTTC CAIRQGGNYGYTF
once TRBD1 TRBJ2-7 TRBV18 TGTGCCAGCTCGTCCGACCTCGGGACAGGACGAGGAAAGTCCTACGAGCAGTACTTC CASSSDLGTGRGKSYEQYF
once - TRBJ2-1 TRBV12-3/TRBV12-4 TGTGCCAGCGGGCAGGGCCCCTACAATGAGCAGTTCTTC CASGQGPYNEQFF
- TRBD1 TRBJ2-2 TRBV7-6 TGTGCCAGCAGCTCAGCAGGGGGCTTCAACGGGGAGCTGTTTTTT CASSSAGGFNGELFF
- - TRBJ1-2 TRBV12-3/TRBV12-4 TGTGCCAGCAATGTCGACAGCTCCTATGGCTACACCTTC CASNVDSSYGYTF
- TRBD1 TRBJ1-5 TRBV19 TGTGCCAGTAGTAGGTGGGACAGGGGGGATCAGCCCCAGCATTTT CASSRWDRGDQPQHF
- - TRBJ2-3 TRBV11-3 TGTGCCAGCAGCCCAGCGGCTAGCACAGATACGCAGTATTTT CASSPAASTDTQYF
- - TRBJ1-1 TRBV7-6 TGTGCCAGCAGGGGAAGAGGACCGGGAACTGAAGCTTTCTTT CASRGRGPGTEAFF
- TRBD2 TRBJ2-2 TRBV23-1 TGCGCCAGCAGTCAATCTGGGAGAGCGGGAGTAAAGAACACCGGGGAGCTGTTTTTT CASSQSGRAGVKNTGELFF
- - TRBJ1-1 TRBV6-5 TGTGCCAGCAGTTGGGCGACAGGAAGTCGAAGCACTGAAGCTTTCTTT CASSWATGSRSTEAFF
- - TRBJ1-2 TRBV4-2 TGTGCCAGCAGTGGATCAGGAAACTATGGCTACACCTTC CASSGSGNYGYTF
- - TRBJ1-3 TRBV29-1 TGCAGCGTTGCAGTGACAAACTCTGGAAACACCATATATTTT CSVAVTNSGNTIYF
- - TRBJ2-1 TRBV20-1 TGCAGTGCTAGTAGATCGACTTTAACGAGCTCCTACAATGAGCAGTTCTTC CSASRSTLTSSYNEQFF
- TRBD1 TRBJ2-7 TRBV6-5 TGTGCCAGCAGCAGGACAGGGGGATTCGAGCAGTACTTC CASSRTGGFEQYF
- TRBD1 TRBJ2-1 TRBV6-5 TGTGCCAGCAGTTACGACGGGACAGGCACCTACAATGAGCAGTTCTTC CASSYDGTGTYNEQFF
- TRBD1 TRBJ1-6 TRBV5-4 TGTGCCAGCAGGACCGGAGGGACAGATAATTCACCCCTCCACTTT CASRTGGTDNSPLHF
- - TRBJ2-1 TRBV27 TGTGCCAGCAGTTTACCCGGGAGAGGCGATGAGCAGTTCTTC CASSLPGRGDEQFF
- TRBD1 TRBJ1-2 TRBV4-1 TGCGCCAGCAGCCAAGGGTCCCGGGACAGGATTTCCAAAAGCAGGGGCTACACCTTC CASSQGSRDRISKSRGYTF
- TRBD2 TRBJ2-1 TRBV5-4 TGTGCCAGCAGCTCGGGGGGGTCAGCTCACAATGAGCAGTTCTTC CASSSGGSAHNEQFF